The source of this T cell receptor (beta chain) is a study of blood T cells in healthy people across ages (dated by TCRdb to the mid-2010s). About the study as a whole: In model experiments, template switching captured roughly one uniquely barcoded TCR beta cDNA molecule for every two T cells. The study measured age-related changes in TCR beta repertoire diversity using deep sequencing normalized with unique cDNA molecular identifiers. The donors were split into four age groups: young (average around 15 years), middle-aged (over 35), aged (approximately 59) and long-lived (more than 80). To avoid experimental bias, donors of different ages were randomly spread across the sequencing lanes. For two donors (one aged 18 to 30 and one aged 80 or older), the study analyzed two additional independent replicas of 1 million unique cDNA reads from the same blood draw. Broad study findings and their caveats: A strong correlation was found between observed TCR beta diversity and the percentage of naive T cells measured by flow cytometry. Since profiling was done on bulk unsorted PBMCs, naive and antigen-experienced compartments could not be conclusively compared. Compared with the aged group, the long-lived group had more naive CD4+ T cells, fewer expanded clones and increased TCR diversity, suggesting age selection. As age increased, observed TCR beta diversity per million T cells dropped in a roughly linear way, and a significant reduction was already evident by age around 41. Because the CMV infection status of the donors was unknown, age-related changes in expanded clonotypes may potentially have been confounded. Estimates of total diversity based on one million sequenced T cells were considered lower bounds and underestimates.

Libraries were constructed by 5' RACE. Sequencing took place on an Illumina HiSeq 2500. A second PCR of 7 to 11 cycles was performed with a sample-barcoded 5' primer and a J-beta primer mix. A template-switch 5' adaptor carrying 12 random nucleotides introduced a unique molecular identifier onto each TCR beta cDNA molecule. Each sample yielded at least 3 million CDR3-containing paired-end reads. The Mint cDNA synthesis kit, primed by a TRBC-specific oligonucleotide, was used to synthesize first-strand cDNA from all RNA. Following uracil-DNA glycosylase treatment, all cDNA underwent a first 18-cycle PCR with the universal primers M1SS and BC2_uni_R. Processing in the source paper ran as follows. For normalization, 1 million high-quality reads, each with a distinct molecular identifier, were randomly selected from each sample. Instead of being binned into consensus sequences, reads with shared molecular identifiers were discarded. CDR3 identification, clonotype clustering and error correction used MiTCR with a Q25 quality threshold and the strictest error-elimination algorithm. A nonparametric unseen species model using Euler transformation provided a lower-bound estimate of total TCR beta diversity. TCRdb redid the processing of the public reads, applying fastp at Q25 and MiXCR, and retained in-frame beta chains. All rows with the same CDR3 protein become a single entry with the most common DNA and genes. The authors' filters were not applied to this entry. This sample is represented by 1.5 million to 2 million distinct CDR3 sequences; 28% of them were singletons. The top ten clonotypes cover about 8% of the sample.

About this clonotype itself: No cognate antigen has been identified for it. Per-base quality was not reported, and no clone a single base away is much larger than it.

The CDR3 runs 14 residues from the cysteine to the phenylalanine. The CDR3 DNA has 42 bases and is translated from base 1. V loses 4 bases, J loses 2 bases, and the germline ends lie 12 bases apart. Looking up the germline V gene yields CDR1 SGDLS and CDR2 YYNGEE. Systemically healthy Caucasian individuals from Russia, over 30 in total and aged about 6 to 95 years, were included as donors. Approximately 9.3 milliliters of peripheral blood were drawn from each donor into EDTA-treated Vacutainer tubes. PBMCs were isolated by Ficoll-Paque density-gradient centrifugation, with at least 6 million obtained per sample. Trizol reagent was used to extract total RNA from PBMCs, with at least 6 micrograms per sample. The percentages of naive CD45RAhigh/CD27high T cells were determined by flow cytometry on a PBMC aliquot from every donor.

Sequenced material: blood. The TCR was taken from a woman under 40 in good health. Recombination connected TRBV9 to TRBJ1-2; the D gene is not confidently resolved. CDR3 sequence: CASSTRPGNYGYTF. The bases read TGTGCCAGCAGCACCAGACCAGGAAACTATGGCTACACCTTC.